These T cell receptor beta chains were read from a single sample in a study of blood T cell repertoires in COVID-19. Repertoires were generated with immunoSEQ multiplex PCR, while TCRdb's copy carries only in-frame clones and drops some. The table shows 80,000 to 90,000 clones, with 82% occurring only once. The specimen was peripheral blood. These receptors all come from a woman aged 80 or over with acute or convalescent COVID-19. CDR3s leave out the opening cysteine and the closing phenylalanine or tryptophan.

v_gene	j_gene	CDR3aa
TRBV7-2	TRBJ2-1	ASSHPRRGGFEQF
TRBV6-5	TRBJ2-5	ASSYLGIQETQY
TRBV18	TRBJ2-3	ASSPSGIADTQY
TRBV27	TRBJ2-5	ASSSVVGETQY
TRBV11-3	TRBJ1-1	ASSATRGGGTEAF
TRBV2	TRBJ1-5	ASSEQGFNQPQH
TRBV24-1	TRBJ2-1	ATGSGSYNEQF
TRBV27	TRBJ1-6	ASSADRGSSPLH
TRBV5-1	TRBJ1-1	ASSFQGGNREAF
TRBV11-2	TRBJ2-3	ASYGLAGGYTQY
TRBV7-2	TRBJ2-1	ASSLTRVQF
TRBV5-1	TRBJ2-3	ASRLGQGATDTQY
TRBV28	TRBJ2-2	ASTPSANTGELF
TRBV28	TRBJ2-7	ASTIPGQRAYEQY
TRBV6-5	TRBJ2-7	ASMEGSGGVEQY
TRBV3-1/TRBV3-2	TRBJ1-1	ASSPGRGYTEAF
TRBV5-4	TRBJ1-1	ASSLLGDEAF
TRBV14	TRBJ2-1	ASSQGNSWHEQF
TRBV7-2	TRBJ2-5	ASSLPAGAYQETQY
TRBV18	TRBJ1-6	ASSREAGGSPLH
TRBV5-1	TRBJ1-1	ASSLATTGKNTEAF
TRBV6-5	TRBJ1-3	ASSKQGDTIY
TRBV6-1	TRBJ2-7	ASSERRDYEQY
TRBV5-4	TRBJ1-4	ASSIPGGTNEKLF
TRBV18	TRBJ1-1	ASSPPGWPGSEAF